The 3 T cell receptor beta chains below come from one sample, sequenced in a study of blood T cells in healthy people across ages. Primers used in a second PCR of about 6 to 11 cycles were a sample-barcoded 5' primer and a J-beta primer mix. TCRdb analysed the 5' RACE reads with MiXCR anew, one entry per CDR3 protein. The table has more than 600,000 distinct CDR3 sequences, around a quarter seen once. The same sample was also studied in work on T cells of mothers and their children.

The sample comprised blood. These receptors were obtained from a boy under 18 in good health.

The sample holds many counts of this clonotype. Mismatch with germline at one junction end may stem from a read error. The rearrangement joins TRBV5-1 to TRBJ1-1, with D possibly being TRBD1 (5 bases). Germline assignment: CDR1 SGHRS and CDR2 YFSETQ. The CDR3 covers 13 residues. CDR3 sequence: CASSLVGDTEAFF. CDR3 nucleotides: TGTGCCAGCAGTTTAGTGGGGGACACTGAAGCTTTCTTT.

The rearrangement uses TRBV21-1 and TRBJ2-6; the D segment call TRBD1 is taken from the table without a DNA check. TRBV21-1 constitutes a pseudogene. The CDR3 is 16 residues long. The CDR3 spells CASSKAGGTGANVLTF. CDR3 bases: TGTGCCAGCAGCAAAGCCGGGGGTACCGGGGCCAACGTCCTGACTTTC.

The chain couples TRBV10-3 to TRBJ2-2, with 7 bases that match TRBD2. The CDR3 length is 15 residues. The germline V gene encodes CDR1 ENHRY and CDR2 SYGVKD. After removal of 3 bases from V and 4 bases from J, the junction contained 5 bases not matched to a gene. CDR3 protein: CAISDETSPTGELFF. The CDR3, as DNA: TGTGCCATCAGTGACGAGACTAGCCCCACCGGGGAGCTGTTTTTT.